The following is a T cell receptor beta chain sequence with its context. Its antigen is unidentified. This sample was included in a study of blood T cells in healthy people across ages. Background on the study: Per every two T cells, about one barcoded beta molecule was captured by template switching.

The use of a sample-barcoded 5' primer and a J-beta primer mix characterized a second PCR of about 7 to 12 cycles. Using its own MiXCR run on the 5' RACE reads, TCRdb lists one record per CDR3 protein. The sample has about 1,600,000 distinct CDR3 sequences, 40% to 50% seen once. Points from the study as a whole: Among long-lived donors, naive CD4+ cells were more numerous and diversity higher than in aged donors.

No fewer than 5.5 micrograms of total RNA were isolated from every sample. The V end was cut by 0 bases, the J end by 6 bases, with 15 bases between. This CDR3 has 15 amino acids. Per germline, CDR1 MNHNY and CDR2 SVGAGI (reference sequence). The sample was blood. The chain uses TRBV6-6 and TRBJ2-7; D gene unclear. The receptor's source is a woman aged 18-29 years in good health. The DNA of the CDR3 is TGTGCCAGCAGTTACTCAGGGCTTTCCAGCCTCGAGCAGTACTTC. Translated, it gives CASSYSGLSSLEQYF.